The entry below describes one TCR beta chain. Its antigen is currently unknown. Blood specimens came from baseline, cycle 4 day 1, and cycle 7 day 1. Data came from immunoSEQ multiplex PCR; TCRdb stores just in-frame clones and leaves some out. Here the sample spans tens of thousands of clones, under 85% being singletons. These data originate in a study of OX40 agonist ivuxolimab in advanced cancers. Study results and limitations: On average, CD8+ T cells had more expanded clones than CD4+.

The germline V gene has CDR1 SQVTM and CDR2 ANQGSEA. The ends lost 7 bases at V and 4 bases at J; junction bases unmatched: 10. This CDR3 spans 14 amino acids. The chain carries TRBV29-1 and TRBJ1-1; 9 positions match TRBD1. The source was CD4+ or CD8+ T cells sorted from blood, collected in a trial of the OX40 agonist ivuxolimab. This sequence originates from an adult with an advanced solid tumor such as melanoma, head and neck, liver or kidney cancer. The CDR3 region has the DNA TGCAGCGGGGAACAGGGGGCAGGTATCACTGAAGCTTTCTTT. Translating gives CSGEQGAGITEAFF.